This entry lists 23 T cell receptor beta chains sequenced from one sample in a study of blood T cell repertoires in COVID-19 (dated by TCRdb to 2018 to 2020). Libraries were prepared through the immunoSEQ multiplex PCR assay. This immuneACCESS table, as held by TCRdb, lists in-frame sequences with V and J called but not all clones. Of the missing ones, under half trace to an unresolved V gene in checked studies; the others have no known cause. The sample table lists 95,000 to 110,000 clones, 89% of them with a count of one. Roughly 4.6% of the sample rests with the top ten. Material for sequencing was peripheral blood. The receptors shown here come from a middle-aged man with active or convalescent COVID-19.

V gene TRBV5-1 combines with J gene TRBJ1-2, with 8 positions matching TRBD1. The CDR3 runs 14 residues. The germline V gene encodes CDR1 SGHRS and CDR2 YFSETQ. Trimming cost V 4 bases and J 5 bases; bases outside gene matches: 7. The chain's CDR3 is CASSTGQGAYGYTF. CDR3 nucleotides: TGCGCCAGCAGCACAGGACAGGGCGCTTATGGCTACACCTTC.

On this clone itself: The sample has other DNA sequences that encode this CDR3 too. This rearrangement joins TRBV7-2 to TRBJ2-7, with D perhaps matching TRBD2 (6 bases). In germline, CDR1 is SGHTA, CDR2 FQGNSA. This CDR3 spans 13 amino acids. With 5 bases removed from V and 4 bases from J, the gap between germline ends came to 12 bases. The CDR3 DNA reads TGTGCCAGCAGCCTATATAGCGGTTACGAGCAGTACTTC. Its protein product is CASSLYSGYEQYF.

The V gene is TRBV28, the J gene TRBJ2-6; 7 bases are shared with TRBD1. The germline gives CDR1 MDHEN, CDR2 SYDVKM. Losses at the gene ends were 5 bases for V and 1 base for J; bases not matched to a gene: 5. The CDR3 has 16 residues. CDR3 DNA sequence: TGTGCCAGCAGTGCCGGGACAGCATCTGGGGCCAACGTCCTGACTTTC. Amino acids: CASSAGTASGANVLTF.

The chain employs TRBV7-2 and TRBJ2-3; TRBD2 agrees at 8 bases. CDR1 and CDR2 from the germline V gene are SGHTA and FQGNSA. The CDR3 runs to 16 residues. J gave up 5 bases and V 2 bases, and 9 bases lay outside the gene matches. CDR3 DNA sequence: TGTGCCAGCAGCTTACTAGCGGGCGTTTTTATAGATACGCAGTATTTT. This encodes CASSLLAGVFIDTQYF. The full variable domain, in which reference TRBV7-2 and TRBJ2-3 provide the parts outside the CDR3, is GAGVSQSPSNKVTEKGKDVELRCDPISGHTALYWYRQSLGQGLEFLIYFQGNSAPDKSGLPSDRFSAERTGGSVSTLTIQRTQQEDSAVYLCASSLLAGVFIDTQYFGPGTRLTVL.

The chain uses TRBV10-3 and TRBJ2-3; TRBD2 aligns across 8 bases. Germline CDR1 ENHRY, CDR2 SYGVKD. The CDR3 is made up of 15 amino acids. V was pared by 5 bases and J by 2 bases, with 6 bases of the junction left unmatched. CDR3 nucleotide sequence: TGTGCCATCAGTCCGGGACTAGGGAACACAGATACGCAGTATTTT. It is translated as CAISPGLGNTDTQYF.

The CDR3 loop is CASSGTQGGYEQYF. The CDR3 coding sequence is TGTGCCAGCAGTGGTACGCAGGGTGGATACGAGCAGTACTTC. The chain combines TRBV27 with TRBJ2-7, with a possible D match to TRBD1 (5 bases). The CDR3 is 14 amino acids. Germline loops: CDR1 MNHEY, CDR2 SMNVEV (reference sequence). The germline V and J ends were trimmed by 5 bases and 4 bases, with 15 bases remaining between them.

The sample holds a few counts of this clone. V usage is TRBV28 and J usage is TRBJ1-1; D perhaps matches TRBD1 (5 bases). This CDR3 has 13 amino acids. V gave up 6 bases and J gave up 1 base, with 9 bases separating them. Germline assignment: CDR1 MDHEN and CDR2 SYDVKM. The CDR3 loop reads CASRTQGNTEAFF. In DNA form, the CDR3 reads TGTGCCAGCAGGACTCAGGGGAACACTGAAGCTTTCTTT.

This rearrangement joins TRBV18 to TRBJ2-2; a possible D gene is TRBD1 (6 bases). The CDR3 length is 16 residues. Germline CDR1 and CDR2: KGHSH and LQKENI. V was shortened by 6 bases and J by 2 bases, with 16 bases between the two germline ends. This CDR3 reads CASSPLGQTNTGELFF. In DNA, the CDR3 is TGTGCCAGCTCGCCTCTCGGACAGACAAACACCGGGGAGCTGTTTTTT.

The chain is built from TRBV4-3 and TRBJ2-7; 12 positions agree with TRBD2. The J segment lost 7 bases and the V segment lost 4 bases, leaving 8 bases of the junction unmatched. Germline values: CDR1 LGHNA, CDR2 YSLEER. This CDR3 comprises 15 residues. The CDR3 DNA follows: TGCGCCAGCAGCCGAGGACTAGCGGGGTACGGGGAGCAGTACTTC. Protein: CASSRGLAGYGEQYF.

The chain employs TRBV6-6 and TRBJ1-2, with D perhaps matching TRBD1 (6 bases). Per germline, CDR1 MNHNY and CDR2 SVGAGI (reference sequence). Between the trimmed V and J ends, which lost 5 bases and 4 bases, there was a span of 23 bases. This CDR3 region has 17 residues. The CDR3 coding sequence is TGTGCCAGCAGTCATCGGGCAACAGGGAATTCCCTCTATGGCTACACCTTC. Residues: CASSHRATGNSLYGYTF.

The chain uses TRBV4-3 and TRBJ2-3; tentative D call: TRBD1 (6 bases). Trimming stripped 3 bases from V and 3 bases from J, with 19 bases between. CDR3 length: 17 residues. Germline-derived CDR1 and CDR2 are LGHNA and YSLEER. The CDR3 sequence: CASSHRDIQSRTDTQYF. The CDR3 bases are TGCGCCAGCAGCCACCGGGACATTCAATCAAGGACAGATACGCAGTATTTT.

The V call is TRBV28, the J call TRBJ1-2; no firm D call. The CDR3 has 12 residues. Germline V gene sequence: CDR1 MDHEN, CDR2 SYDVKM. Trimming stripped 4 bases from V and 7 bases from J, with 10 bases between. The CDR3 sequence is CASSSETIGYTF. The CDR3 DNA reads as TGTGCCAGCAGTTCCGAGACAATTGGCTACACCTTC.

The CDR3 region is CASRRDFLPDTQYF. The CDR3 DNA reads as TGTGCCAGCAGGCGGGATTTCCTCCCAGATACGCAGTATTTT. The chain is built from TRBV28 and TRBJ2-3, with TRBD2 as a possible D gene (6 bases). The CDR3 has 14 amino acids. V was pared by 6 bases and J by 4 bases, with 14 bases between. CDR1 MDHEN and CDR2 SYDVKM come from the germline V gene.

The chain is built from TRBV21-1 and TRBJ1-2. TRBV21-1 is given as a pseudogene. There are 18 residues in the CDR3. In DNA form, the CDR3 reads TGTGCCAGCAGCAACGGGCCCGTGGGGGGGGAGACTAACTATGGCTACACCTTC. Translating gives CASSNGPVGGETNYGYTF.

To note about this clone: This same CDR3 is encoded by further DNA sequences in the sample. This chain links TRBV18 with TRBJ1-2; TRBD1 matches 7 bases. There are 13 residues in the CDR3. The V segment lost 3 bases and the J segment 3 bases; nucleotides outside the gene matches: 1. The germline gives CDR1 KGHSH, CDR2 LQKENI. The CDR3 loop reads CASSPDRDYGYTF. In nucleotides, the CDR3 is TGTGCCAGCTCACCCGACAGGGACTATGGCTACACCTTC.

In its sample, this clone was seen a few times. V usage is TRBV19 and J usage is TRBJ1-4, with D maybe TRBD1 (6 bases). The germline V gene encodes CDR1 LNHDA and CDR2 SQIVND (reference sequence). The CDR3 has 19 amino acids. The germline V and J ends were trimmed by 7 bases and 0 bases, with 24 bases remaining between them. Written as DNA, the CDR3 is TGTGCCAGTACTCTTCGGAGCGCAGGGGCCACAACAACTAATGAAAAACTGTTTTTT. Amino acid sequence: CASTLRSAGATTTNEKLFF.

The gene calls are TRBV7-8 and TRBJ1-2; 7 nucleotides line up with TRBD1. The germline gives CDR1 SGHVS, CDR2 FQNEAQ. The CDR3 length is 16 residues. V gave up 5 bases and J gave up 4 bases; unmatched junction bases: 13. The CDR3, as DNA: TGTGCCAGCAGCCAGAGTCCGGGGGGGACAGCCTATGGCTACACCTTC. The encoded protein is CASSQSPGGTAYGYTF.

The gene calls are TRBV9 and TRBJ2-3, with 8 bases that match TRBD2. With V trimmed by 4 bases and J by 4 bases, 11 bases remained unmatched. Germline-derived CDR1 and CDR2 are SGDLS and YYNGEE. The CDR3 is 16 residues long. In DNA form, the CDR3 reads TGTGCCAGCAGCCCCCGAGCGGGAGTGGGCTCAGATACGCAGTATTTT. Its translation is CASSPRAGVGSDTQYF.

This clone appeared once. V gene TRBV6-4 combines with J gene TRBJ2-4; no firm D call. The CDR3 runs to 14 residues. Germline loops: CDR1 MRHNA, CDR2 SNTAGT. The germline V and J ends were trimmed by 3 bases and 6 bases, with 12 bases remaining between them. CDR3 sequence (DNA): TGTGCCAGCAGTGAGGGCCCGCAAGGAAACATTCAGTACTTC. It yields the protein CASSEGPQGNIQYF.

V usage is TRBV6-2 or TRBV6-3 and J usage is TRBJ2-7; the D is unclear. There are 11 residues in the CDR3. Deletions cut 6 bases from V and 7 bases from J, with 10 bases between. CDR1 and CDR2 (germline): MNHEY, SVGEGT. The CDR3 sequence: CASSHTSEQYF. For the CDR3, the DNA is TGTGCCAGCAGCCACACCAGTGAGCAGTACTTC.

The chain has TRBV30 and TRBJ1-6; D possibly corresponds to TRBD1 (6 bases). Trimming took 1 base from V and 9 from J, leaving 7 bases between them. Germline V gene sequence: CDR1 GTSNPN, CDR2 SVGIG (reference sequence). The CDR3 covers 12 residues. The CDR3 region is CAWSEGGSPLHF. DNA for the CDR3: TGTGCCTGGAGTGAAGGGGGTTCACCCCTCCACTTT.

This chain connects TRBV29-1 to TRBJ2-2; 8 bases match TRBD1. With V trimmed by 4 bases and J by 4 bases, 5 bases remained unmatched. Looked up from germline, CDR1 is SQVTM and CDR2 is ANQGSEA. CDR3 length: 14 amino acids. The CDR3 DNA reads TGCAGCGTTGCAGGGGGCGCGGGCACCGGGGAGCTGTTTTTT. It codes for CSVAGGAGTGELFF.

The genes are TRBV2 and TRBJ1-4; TRBD1 agrees at 9 bases. The trim removed 6 bases at V and 5 bases at J, leaving 13 bases unmatched. This CDR3 has 17 residues. Germline CDR1 and CDR2: SNHLY and FYNNEI. This CDR3 is CASRDRDRVGGNEKLFF. As DNA, the CDR3 is TGTGCCAGCAGGGACCGGGACAGGGTTGGGGGAAATGAAAAACTGTTTTTT. Filled out from reference TRBV2 and TRBJ1-4, the complete variable domain reads EPEVTQTPSHQVTQMGQEVILRCVPISNHLYFYWYRQILGQKVEFLVSFYNNEISEKSEIFDDQFSVERPDGSNFTLKIRSTKLEDSAMYFCASRDRDRVGGNEKLFFGSGTQLSVL.